This is a list of T cell receptor beta chains from one sample in a study of blood T cell repertoires in COVID-19. Measured with immunoSEQ multiplex PCR; TCRdb has only the in-frame clones, and not every one. This repertoire shows around 15,000 clones, roughly nine tenths found once; its top ten account for around 10%. Specimen: peripheral blood. These TCRs come from a man older than 75 with acute or convalescent COVID-19. Both conserved end residues are trimmed from each CDR3. Expanded clones get a size class; other rows say once, few or many, or leave the size out.

V	size	CDR3
TRBV5-6	once	ASSLVDPGQLNGYT
TRBV3-1/TRBV3-2	.	ASSQPGGDTEAF
TRBV7-9	.	ASSFFPDNSPLH
TRBV29-1	.	STPGQVYGYT
TRBV7-9	.	ASSLTQGHMAEAF
TRBV4-1	.	ASSQGGLAGGGYEQY
TRBV19	.	ASSIAGGALQPQH
TRBV3-1/TRBV3-2	few	ASSQAAGASYEQY
TRBV21-1	.	ASRYEGGNTEAF
TRBV5-4	once	ASSPGQAYNEQF
TRBV5-1	.	ASSRGQGVGTNEKLF
TRBV29-1	.	SVEGGDAF
TRBV6-2/TRBV6-3	.	ASSWGGYNEQF
TRBV7-9	.	ASSRGTLTDTQY
TRBV19	.	ASSELRLAGVTGNTGELF
TRBV6-4	once	ASSDHPVGSEQF
TRBV30	.	AWSYGLAEDEQF
TRBV9	.	ASTPGVAAPYEQY
TRBV30	.	AWTTGTGGGNQPQH
TRBV5-1	.	ASSSGTGSSYEQY
TRBV6-5	.	ASHTGAGGYT
TRBV7-9	.	ASSYSATNEKLF
TRBV6-1	.	ASSETGINQPQH
TRBV7-9	.	ASSLAQGYGYT
TRBV2	few	ASRGDRANTGELF
TRBV5-1	.	ASSLLAGGPSTGELF
TRBV3-1/TRBV3-2	.	ASSPQDLGAGYT
TRBV19	once	ASSIDPDRGTADTQY
TRBV27	.	ASSLSGFSPFYEQY
TRBV18	.	ASSPPTSGGQETQY
TRBV7-6	.	ASSSDTYTEAF
TRBV2	.	ASSEAQGNYGYT
TRBV5-4	.	ASSLATGETQY
TRBV18	.	ASSLQGYGDSPLH
TRBV5-1	.	ASSLNGGTNEKLF
TRBV7-6	.	ASSLALEGRELF
TRBV6-1	.	ASSEALGDRGHTEAF
TRBV6-6	.	ASSYSSGDYNEQF
TRBV20-1	.	SVRVGQGYT
TRBV3-1/TRBV3-2	.	ASSAFPRGEQY
TRBV3-1/TRBV3-2	.	ASSPDRDSSYT
TRBV7-9	once	ASSLAGNTEAF
TRBV3-1/TRBV3-2	.	ASSPRQGGTEAF
TRBV19	once	ASSMGQLNTGELF
TRBV2	.	ARGGGGARETQY
TRBV29-1	.	SVTRLAGVGDTQY
TRBV6-2/TRBV6-3	.	AGSYLYYEQY
TRBV19	.	ASSTTGLNTEAF